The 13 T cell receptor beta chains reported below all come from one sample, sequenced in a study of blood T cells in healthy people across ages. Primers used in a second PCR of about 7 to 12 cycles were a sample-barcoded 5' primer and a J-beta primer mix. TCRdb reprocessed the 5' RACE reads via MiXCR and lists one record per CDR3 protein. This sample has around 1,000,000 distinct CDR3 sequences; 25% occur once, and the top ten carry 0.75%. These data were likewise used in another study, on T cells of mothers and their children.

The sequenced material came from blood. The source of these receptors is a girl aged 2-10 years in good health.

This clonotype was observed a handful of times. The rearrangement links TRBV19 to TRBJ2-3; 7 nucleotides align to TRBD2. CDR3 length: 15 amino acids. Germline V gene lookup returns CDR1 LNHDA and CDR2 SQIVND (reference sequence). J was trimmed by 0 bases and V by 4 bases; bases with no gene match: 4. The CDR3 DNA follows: TGTGCCAGTAGTAAGGGTAGCGGGAGCACAGATACGCAGTATTTT. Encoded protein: CASSKGSGSTDTQYF.

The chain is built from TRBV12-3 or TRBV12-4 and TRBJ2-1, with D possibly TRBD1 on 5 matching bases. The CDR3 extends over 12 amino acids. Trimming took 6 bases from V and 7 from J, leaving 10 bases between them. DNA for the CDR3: TGTGCCAGCAGGTCCAGGGTTAATGAGCAGTTCTTC. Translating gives CASRSRVNEQFF.

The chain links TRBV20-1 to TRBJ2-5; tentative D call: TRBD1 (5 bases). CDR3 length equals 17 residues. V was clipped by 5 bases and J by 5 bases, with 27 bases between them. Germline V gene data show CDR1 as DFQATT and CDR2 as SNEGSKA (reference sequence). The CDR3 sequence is CSAPPPGLSRESETQYF. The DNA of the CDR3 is TGCAGTGCTCCCCCCCCAGGGCTCTCGCGAGAATCGGAGACCCAGTACTTC.

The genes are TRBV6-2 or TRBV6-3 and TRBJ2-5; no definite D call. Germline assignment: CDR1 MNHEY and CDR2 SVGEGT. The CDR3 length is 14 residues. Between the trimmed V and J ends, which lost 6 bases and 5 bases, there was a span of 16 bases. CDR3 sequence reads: CASRSYAGVETQYF. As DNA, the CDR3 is TGTGCCAGCAGATCCTACGCCGGCGTCGAGACCCAGTACTTC.

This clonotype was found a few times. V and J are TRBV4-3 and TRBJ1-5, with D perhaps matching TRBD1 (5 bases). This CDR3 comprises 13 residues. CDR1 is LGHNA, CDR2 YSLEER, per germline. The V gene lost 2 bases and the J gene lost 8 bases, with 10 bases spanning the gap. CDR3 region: CASSQRWGEPQHF. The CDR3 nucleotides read TGCGCCAGCAGCCAAAGATGGGGGGAGCCCCAGCATTTT.

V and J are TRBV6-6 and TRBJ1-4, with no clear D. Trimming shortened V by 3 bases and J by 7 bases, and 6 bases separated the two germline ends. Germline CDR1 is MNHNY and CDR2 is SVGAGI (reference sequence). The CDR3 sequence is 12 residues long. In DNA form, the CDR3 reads TGTGCCAGCAGTTATCGAAGTGAAAAACTGTTTTTT. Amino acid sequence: CASSYRSEKLFF.

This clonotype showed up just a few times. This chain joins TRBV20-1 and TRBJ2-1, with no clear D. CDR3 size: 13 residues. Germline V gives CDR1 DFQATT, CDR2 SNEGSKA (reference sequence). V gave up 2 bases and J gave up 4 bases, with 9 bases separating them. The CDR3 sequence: CSARWTDYNEQFF. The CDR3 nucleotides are TGCAGTGCTAGATGGACGGATTACAATGAGCAGTTCTTC.

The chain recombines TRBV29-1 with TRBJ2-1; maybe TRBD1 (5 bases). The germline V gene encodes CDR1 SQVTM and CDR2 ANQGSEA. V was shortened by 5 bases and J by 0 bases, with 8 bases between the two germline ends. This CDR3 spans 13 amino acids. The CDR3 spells CSVRQSSYNEQFF. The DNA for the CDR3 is TGCAGCGTTCGACAGAGCTCCTACAATGAGCAGTTCTTC.

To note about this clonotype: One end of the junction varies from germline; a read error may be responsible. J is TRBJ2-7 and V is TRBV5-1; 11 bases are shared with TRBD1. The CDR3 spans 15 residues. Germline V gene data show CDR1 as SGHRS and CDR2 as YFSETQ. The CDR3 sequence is CASSLWTGGDDEQHF. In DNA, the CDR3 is TGCGCCAGCAGCTTATGGACAGGGGGCGACGACGAGCAGCACTTC.

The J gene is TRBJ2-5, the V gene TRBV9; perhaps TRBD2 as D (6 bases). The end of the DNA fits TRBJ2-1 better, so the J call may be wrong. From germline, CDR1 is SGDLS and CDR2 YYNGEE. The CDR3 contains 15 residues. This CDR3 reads CASSLRDSIQHEQFF. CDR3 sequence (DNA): TGTGCCAGCAGCCTAAGGGACTCCATACAACATGAGCAGTTCTTC.

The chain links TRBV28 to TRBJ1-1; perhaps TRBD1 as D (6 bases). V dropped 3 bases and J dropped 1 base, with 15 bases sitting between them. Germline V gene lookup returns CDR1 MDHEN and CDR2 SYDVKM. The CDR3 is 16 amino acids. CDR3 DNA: TGTGCCAGCAGTTTTAAGGCAGGGGCGGGGAACACTGAAGCTTTCTTT. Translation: CASSFKAGAGNTEAFF.

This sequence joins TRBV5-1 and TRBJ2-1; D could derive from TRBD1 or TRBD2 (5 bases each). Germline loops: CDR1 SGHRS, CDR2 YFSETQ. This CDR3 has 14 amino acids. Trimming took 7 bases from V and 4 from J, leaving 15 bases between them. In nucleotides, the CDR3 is TGCGCCAGCGACCCGGGTTGGGGGTACAATGAGCAGTTCTTC. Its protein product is CASDPGWGYNEQFF.

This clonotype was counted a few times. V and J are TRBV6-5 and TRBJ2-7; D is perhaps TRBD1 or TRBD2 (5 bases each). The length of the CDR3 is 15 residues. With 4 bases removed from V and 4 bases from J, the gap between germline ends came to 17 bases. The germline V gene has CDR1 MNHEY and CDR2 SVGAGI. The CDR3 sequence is CASSFKGDPTYEQYF. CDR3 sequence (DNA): TGTGCCAGCAGTTTTAAAGGGGACCCCACTTACGAGCAGTACTTC.